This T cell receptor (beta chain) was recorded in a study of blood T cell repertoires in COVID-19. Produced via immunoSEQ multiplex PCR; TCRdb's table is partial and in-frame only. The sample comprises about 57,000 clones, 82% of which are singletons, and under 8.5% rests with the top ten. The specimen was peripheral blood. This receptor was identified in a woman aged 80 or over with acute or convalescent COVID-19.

The CDR3 spells CASSLPTSVVSHEQYF. CDR3 nucleotides: TGTGCCAGCAGCTTACCGACTAGCGTCGTTTCCCACGAGCAGTACTTC. V gene TRBV11-2 combines with J gene TRBJ2-7, with 8 bases matching TRBD2. Germline CDR1 is SGHAT and CDR2 is FQNNGV. V shed 2 bases and J 5 bases; nucleotides not matched to a gene: 11. The CDR3 is 16 residues long.